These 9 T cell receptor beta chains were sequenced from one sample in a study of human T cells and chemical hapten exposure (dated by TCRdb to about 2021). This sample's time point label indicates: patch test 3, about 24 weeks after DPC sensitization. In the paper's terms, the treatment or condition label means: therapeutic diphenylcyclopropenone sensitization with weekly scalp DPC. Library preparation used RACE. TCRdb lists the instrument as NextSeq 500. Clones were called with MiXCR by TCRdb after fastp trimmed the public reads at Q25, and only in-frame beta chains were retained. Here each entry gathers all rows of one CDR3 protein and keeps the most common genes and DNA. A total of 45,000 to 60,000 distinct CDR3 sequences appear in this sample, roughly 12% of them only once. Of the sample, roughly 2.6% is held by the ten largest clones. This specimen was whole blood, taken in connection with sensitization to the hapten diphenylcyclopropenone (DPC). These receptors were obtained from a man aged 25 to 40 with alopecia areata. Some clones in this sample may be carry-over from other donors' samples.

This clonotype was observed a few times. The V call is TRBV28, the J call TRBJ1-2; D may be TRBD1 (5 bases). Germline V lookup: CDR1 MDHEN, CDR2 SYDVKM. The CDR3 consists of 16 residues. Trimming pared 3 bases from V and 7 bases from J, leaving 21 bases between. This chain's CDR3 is CASSFSAGGSILGYTF. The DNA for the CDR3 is TGTGCCAGCAGTTTTTCGGCGGGGGGTTCCATCCTTGGCTACACCTTC.

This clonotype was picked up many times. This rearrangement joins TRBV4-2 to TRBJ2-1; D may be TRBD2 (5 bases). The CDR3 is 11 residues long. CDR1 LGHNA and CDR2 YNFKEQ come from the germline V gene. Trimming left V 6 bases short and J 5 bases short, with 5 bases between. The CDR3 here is CASREDNEQFF. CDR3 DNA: TGTGCCAGCAGGGAGGACAATGAGCAGTTCTTC.

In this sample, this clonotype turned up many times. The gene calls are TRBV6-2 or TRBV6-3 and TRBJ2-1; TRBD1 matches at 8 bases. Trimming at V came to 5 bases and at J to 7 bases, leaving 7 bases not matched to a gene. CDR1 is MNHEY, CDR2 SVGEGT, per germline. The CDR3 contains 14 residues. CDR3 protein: CASSRQGWRNEQFF. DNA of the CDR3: TGTGCCAGCAGTAGACAGGGGTGGAGGAATGAGCAGTTCTTC.

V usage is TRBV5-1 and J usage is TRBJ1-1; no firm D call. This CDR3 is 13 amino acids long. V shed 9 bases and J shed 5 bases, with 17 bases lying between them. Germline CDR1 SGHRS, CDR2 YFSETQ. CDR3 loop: CATRRADGTEAFF. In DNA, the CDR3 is TGCGCCACCAGGAGGGCGGATGGGACTGAAGCTTTCTTT. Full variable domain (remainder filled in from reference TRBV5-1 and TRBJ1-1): KAGVTQTPRYLIKTRGQQVTLSCSPISGHRSVSWYQQTPGQGLQFLFEYFSETQRNKGNFPGRFSGRQFSNSRSEMNVSTLELGDSALYLCATRRADGTEAFFGQGTRLTVV.

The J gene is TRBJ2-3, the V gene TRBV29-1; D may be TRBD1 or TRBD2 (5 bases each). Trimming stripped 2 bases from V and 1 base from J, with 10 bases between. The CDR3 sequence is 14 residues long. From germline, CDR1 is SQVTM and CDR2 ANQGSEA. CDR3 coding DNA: TGCAGCGTTGAACGGGGCCGCGGCACAGATACGCAGTATTTT. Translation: CSVERGRGTDTQYF.

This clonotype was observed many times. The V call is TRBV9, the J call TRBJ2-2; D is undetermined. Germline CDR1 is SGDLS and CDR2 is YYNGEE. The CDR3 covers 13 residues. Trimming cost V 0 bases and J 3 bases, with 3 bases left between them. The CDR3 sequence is CASSVVDTGELFF. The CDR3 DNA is TGTGCCAGCAGCGTAGTCGACACCGGGGAGCTGTTTTTT.

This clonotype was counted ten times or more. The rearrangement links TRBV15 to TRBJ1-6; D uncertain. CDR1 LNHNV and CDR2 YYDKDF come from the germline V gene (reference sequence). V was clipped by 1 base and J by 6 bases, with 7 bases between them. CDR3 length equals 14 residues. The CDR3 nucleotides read TGTGCCACCAGCAGAGTTCGGGTTAATTCACCCCTCCACTTT. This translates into CATSRVRVNSPLHF.

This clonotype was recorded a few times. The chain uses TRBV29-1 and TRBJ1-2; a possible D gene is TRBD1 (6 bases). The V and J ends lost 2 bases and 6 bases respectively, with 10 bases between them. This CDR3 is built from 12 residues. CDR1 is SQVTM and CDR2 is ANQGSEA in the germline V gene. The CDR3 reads CSVESPGDGYTF. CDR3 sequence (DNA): TGCAGCGTTGAAAGTCCAGGGGATGGCTACACCTTC.

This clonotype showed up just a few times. This chain's CDR3 is CSARVGQVRPGELFF. For the CDR3, the DNA is TGCAGTGCTAGAGTGGGACAGGTGCGACCCGGGGAGCTGTTTTTT. J is TRBJ2-2 and V is TRBV20-1, with TRBD1 matching 8 bases. The germline CDR1 and CDR2 sequences are DFQATT and SNEGSKA (reference sequence). CDR3 length equals 15 residues. V shed 1 base and J 6 bases; nucleotides not matched to a gene: 7.